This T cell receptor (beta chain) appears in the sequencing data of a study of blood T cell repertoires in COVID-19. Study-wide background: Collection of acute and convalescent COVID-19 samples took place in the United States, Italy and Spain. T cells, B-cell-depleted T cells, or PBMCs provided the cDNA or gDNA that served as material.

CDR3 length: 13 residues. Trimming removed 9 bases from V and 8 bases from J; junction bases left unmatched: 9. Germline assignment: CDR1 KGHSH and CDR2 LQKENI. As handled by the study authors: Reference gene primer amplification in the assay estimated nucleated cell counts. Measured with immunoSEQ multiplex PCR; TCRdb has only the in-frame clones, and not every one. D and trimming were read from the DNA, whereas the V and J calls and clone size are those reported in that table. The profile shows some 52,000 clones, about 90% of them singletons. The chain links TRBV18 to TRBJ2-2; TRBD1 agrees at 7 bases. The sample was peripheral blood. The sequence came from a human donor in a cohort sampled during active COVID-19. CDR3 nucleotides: TGTGCCAGTGGCGGACAGGTGTCGGGGGAGCTGTTTTTT. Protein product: CASGGQVSGELFF.